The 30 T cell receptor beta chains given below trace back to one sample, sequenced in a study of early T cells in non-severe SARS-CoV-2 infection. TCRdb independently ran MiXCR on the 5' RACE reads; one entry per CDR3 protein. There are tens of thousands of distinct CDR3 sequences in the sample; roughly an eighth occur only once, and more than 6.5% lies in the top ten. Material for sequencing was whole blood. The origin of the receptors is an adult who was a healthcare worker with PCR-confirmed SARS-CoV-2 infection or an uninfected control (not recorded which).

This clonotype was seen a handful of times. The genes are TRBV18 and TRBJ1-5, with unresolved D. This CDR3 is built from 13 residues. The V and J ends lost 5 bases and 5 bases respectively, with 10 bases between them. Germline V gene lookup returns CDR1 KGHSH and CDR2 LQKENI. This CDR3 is CASSAAADQPQHF. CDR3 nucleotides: TGTGCCAGCTCAGCAGCGGCGGATCAGCCCCAGCATTTT.

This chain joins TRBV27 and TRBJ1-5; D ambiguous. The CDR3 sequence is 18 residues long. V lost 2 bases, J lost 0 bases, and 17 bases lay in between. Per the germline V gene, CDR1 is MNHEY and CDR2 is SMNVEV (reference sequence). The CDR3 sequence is CASSLASFPLYSNQPQHF. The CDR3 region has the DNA TGTGCCAGCAGTTTAGCTAGTTTTCCCCTATATAGCAATCAGCCCCAGCATTTT.

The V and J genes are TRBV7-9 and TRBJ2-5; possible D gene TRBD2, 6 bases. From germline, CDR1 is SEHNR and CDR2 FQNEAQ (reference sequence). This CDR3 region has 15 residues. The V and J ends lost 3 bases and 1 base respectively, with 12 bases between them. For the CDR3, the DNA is TGTGCCAGCAGCTTGGGTGTTAGCGGCCAAGAGACCCAGTACTTC. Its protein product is CASSLGVSGQETQYF.

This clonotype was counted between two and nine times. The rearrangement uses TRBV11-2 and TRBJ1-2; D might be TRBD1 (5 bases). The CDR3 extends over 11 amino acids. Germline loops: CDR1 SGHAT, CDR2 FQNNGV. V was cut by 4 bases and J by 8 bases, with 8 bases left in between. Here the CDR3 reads CASSSRGGYTF. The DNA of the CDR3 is TGTGCCAGCAGCTCCCGGGGCGGCTACACCTTC.

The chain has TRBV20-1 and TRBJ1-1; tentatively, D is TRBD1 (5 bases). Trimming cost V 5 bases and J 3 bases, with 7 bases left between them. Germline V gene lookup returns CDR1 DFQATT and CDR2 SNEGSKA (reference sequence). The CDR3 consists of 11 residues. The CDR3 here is CSARQYTEAFF. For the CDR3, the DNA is TGCAGTGCTCGACAGTACACTGAAGCTTTCTTT.

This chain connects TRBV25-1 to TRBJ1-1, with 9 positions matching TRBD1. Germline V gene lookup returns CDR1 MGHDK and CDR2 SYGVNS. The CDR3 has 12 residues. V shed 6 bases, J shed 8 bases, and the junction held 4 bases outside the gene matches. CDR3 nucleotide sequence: TGTGCCAGCAGCGAGACAGGGGGGGAAGCTTTCTTT. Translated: CASSETGGEAFF.

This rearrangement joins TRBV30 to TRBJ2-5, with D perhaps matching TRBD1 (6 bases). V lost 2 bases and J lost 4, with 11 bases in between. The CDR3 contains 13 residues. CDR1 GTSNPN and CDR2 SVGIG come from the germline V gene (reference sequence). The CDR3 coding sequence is TGTGCCTGGAGTAGTGGGGGCCCAGAGACCCAGTACTTC. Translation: CAWSSGGPETQYF. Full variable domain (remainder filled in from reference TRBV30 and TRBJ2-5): SQTIHQWPATLVQPVGSPLSLECTVEGTSNPNLYWYRQAAGRGLQLLFYSVGIGQISSEVPQNLSASRPQDRQFILSSKKLLLSDSGFYLCAWSSGGPETQYFGPGTRLLVL.

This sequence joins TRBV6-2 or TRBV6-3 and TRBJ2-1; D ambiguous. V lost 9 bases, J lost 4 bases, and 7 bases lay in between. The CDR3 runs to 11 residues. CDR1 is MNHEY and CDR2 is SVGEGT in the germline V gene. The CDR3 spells CASQEYNEQFF. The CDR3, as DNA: TGTGCCAGTCAGGAGTACAATGAGCAGTTCTTC.

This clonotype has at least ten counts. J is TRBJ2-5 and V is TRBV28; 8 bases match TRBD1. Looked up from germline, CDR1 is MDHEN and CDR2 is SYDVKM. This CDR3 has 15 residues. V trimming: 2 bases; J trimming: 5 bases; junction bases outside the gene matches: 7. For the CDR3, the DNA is TGTGCCAGCAGTTTAGAGGGGACAGGATGGGAGACCCAGTACTTC. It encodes CASSLEGTGWETQYF.

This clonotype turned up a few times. CDR3 in DNA: TGTGCCAGCAGCTTAAAGGGACACATGAACACTGAAGCTTTCTTT. Residues: CASSLKGHMNTEAFF. The rearrangement links TRBV11-2 to TRBJ1-1, with D possibly TRBD1 on 6 matching bases. The germline gives CDR1 SGHAT, CDR2 FQNNGV. This CDR3 is built from 15 residues. Trimming took off 2 bases at V and 0 bases at J, with 10 bases between the two ends.

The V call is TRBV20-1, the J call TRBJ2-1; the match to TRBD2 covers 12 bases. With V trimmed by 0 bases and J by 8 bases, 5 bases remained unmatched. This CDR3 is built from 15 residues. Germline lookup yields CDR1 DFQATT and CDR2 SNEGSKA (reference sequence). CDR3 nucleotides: TGCAGTGCTAGAGATCGACTAGCGGGAGTACATGAGCAGTTCTTC. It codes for CSARDRLAGVHEQFF.

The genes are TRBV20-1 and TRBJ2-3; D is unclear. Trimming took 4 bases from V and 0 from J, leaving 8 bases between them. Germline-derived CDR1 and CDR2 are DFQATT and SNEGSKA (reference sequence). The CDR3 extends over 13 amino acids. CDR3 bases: TGCAGTGCTACGATGACTAGCACAGATACGCAGTATTTT. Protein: CSATMTSTDTQYF.

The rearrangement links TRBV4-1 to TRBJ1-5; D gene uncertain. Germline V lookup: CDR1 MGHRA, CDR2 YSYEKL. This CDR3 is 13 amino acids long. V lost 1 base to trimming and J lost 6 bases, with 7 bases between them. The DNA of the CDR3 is TGCGCCAGCAGCCAAGGCGGGTTTCAGCCCCAGCATTTT. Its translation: CASSQGGFQPQHF.

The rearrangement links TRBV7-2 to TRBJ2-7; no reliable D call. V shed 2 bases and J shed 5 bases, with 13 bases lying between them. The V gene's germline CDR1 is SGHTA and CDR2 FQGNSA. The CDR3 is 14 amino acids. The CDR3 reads CASSLQPSGHEQYF. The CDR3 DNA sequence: TGTGCCAGCAGCTTACAACCCTCTGGCCACGAGCAGTACTTC.

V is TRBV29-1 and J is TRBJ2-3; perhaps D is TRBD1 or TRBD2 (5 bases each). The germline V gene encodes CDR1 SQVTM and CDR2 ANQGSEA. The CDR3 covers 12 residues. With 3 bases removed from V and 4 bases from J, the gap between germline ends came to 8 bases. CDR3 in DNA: TGCAGCGTTGATGGGGACCCAGATACGCAGTATTTT. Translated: CSVDGDPDTQYF.

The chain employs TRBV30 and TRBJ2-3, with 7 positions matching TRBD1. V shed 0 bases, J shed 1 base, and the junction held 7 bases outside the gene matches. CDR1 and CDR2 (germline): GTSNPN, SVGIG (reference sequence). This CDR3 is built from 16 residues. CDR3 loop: CAWSVLRTGRTDTQYF. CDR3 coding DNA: TGTGCCTGGAGTGTGTTACGGACAGGCCGCACAGATACGCAGTATTTT.

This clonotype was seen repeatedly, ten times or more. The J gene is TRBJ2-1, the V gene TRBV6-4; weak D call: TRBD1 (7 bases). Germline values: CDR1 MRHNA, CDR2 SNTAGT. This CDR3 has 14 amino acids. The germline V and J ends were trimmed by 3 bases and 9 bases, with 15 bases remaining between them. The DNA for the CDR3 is TGTGCCAGCAGTGAAGGACAGGAGGGAAGTGAGCAGTTCTTC. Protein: CASSEGQEGSEQFF.

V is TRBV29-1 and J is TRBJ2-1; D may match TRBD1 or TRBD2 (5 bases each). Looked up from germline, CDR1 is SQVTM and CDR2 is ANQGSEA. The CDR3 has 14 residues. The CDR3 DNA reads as TGCAGTCACCGGGGCAGGGCCTTATACAATGAGCAGTTCTTC. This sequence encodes CSHRGRALYNEQFF.

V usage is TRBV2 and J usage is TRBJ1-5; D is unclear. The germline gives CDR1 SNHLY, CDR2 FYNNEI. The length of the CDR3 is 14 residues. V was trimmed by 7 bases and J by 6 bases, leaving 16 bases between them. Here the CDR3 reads CASIRGSEGQPQHF. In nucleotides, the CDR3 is TGTGCCAGCATCCGAGGCAGTGAAGGTCAGCCCCAGCATTTT.

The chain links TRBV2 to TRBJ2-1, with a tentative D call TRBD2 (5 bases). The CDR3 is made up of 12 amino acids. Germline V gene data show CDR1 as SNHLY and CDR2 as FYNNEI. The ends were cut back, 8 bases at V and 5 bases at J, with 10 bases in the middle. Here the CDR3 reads CASERDNNEQFF. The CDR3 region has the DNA TGTGCCAGCGAGAGGGATAACAATGAGCAGTTCTTC.

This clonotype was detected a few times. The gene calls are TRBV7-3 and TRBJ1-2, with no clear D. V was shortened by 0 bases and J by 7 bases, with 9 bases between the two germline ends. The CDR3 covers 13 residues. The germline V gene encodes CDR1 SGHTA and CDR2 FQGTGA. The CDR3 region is CASSLTRDRGYTF. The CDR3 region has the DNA TGTGCCAGCAGCTTAACGCGGGATCGTGGCTACACCTTC.

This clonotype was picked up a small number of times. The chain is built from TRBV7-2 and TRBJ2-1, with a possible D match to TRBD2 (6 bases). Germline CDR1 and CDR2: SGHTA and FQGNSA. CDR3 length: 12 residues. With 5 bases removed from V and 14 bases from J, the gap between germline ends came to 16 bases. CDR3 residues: CASSPWAGIEFF. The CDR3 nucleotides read TGTGCCAGCAGCCCATGGGCGGGAATCGAGTTCTTC.

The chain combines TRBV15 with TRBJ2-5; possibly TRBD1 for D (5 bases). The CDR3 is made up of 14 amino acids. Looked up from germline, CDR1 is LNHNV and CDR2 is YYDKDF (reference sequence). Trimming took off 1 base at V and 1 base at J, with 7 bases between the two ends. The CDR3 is CATSRGDSQETQYF. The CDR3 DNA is TGTGCCACCAGCAGAGGTGACAGCCAAGAGACCCAGTACTTC.

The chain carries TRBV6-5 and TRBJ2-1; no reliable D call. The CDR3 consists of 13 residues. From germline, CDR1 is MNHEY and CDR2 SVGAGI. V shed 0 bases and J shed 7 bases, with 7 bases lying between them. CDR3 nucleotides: TGTGCCAGCAGTTACTCCCCTGGGAATGAGCAGTTCTTC. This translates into CASSYSPGNEQFF.

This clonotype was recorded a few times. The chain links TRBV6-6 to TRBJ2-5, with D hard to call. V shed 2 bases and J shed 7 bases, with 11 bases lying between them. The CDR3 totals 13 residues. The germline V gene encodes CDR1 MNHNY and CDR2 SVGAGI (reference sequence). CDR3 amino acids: CASSYARIGTQYF. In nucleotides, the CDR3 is TGTGCCAGCAGTTACGCCAGGATCGGGACCCAGTACTTC.

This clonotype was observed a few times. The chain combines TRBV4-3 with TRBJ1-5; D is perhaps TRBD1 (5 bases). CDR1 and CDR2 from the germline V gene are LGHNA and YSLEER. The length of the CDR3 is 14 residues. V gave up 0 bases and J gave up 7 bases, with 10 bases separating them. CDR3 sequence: CASSQDARVQPQHF. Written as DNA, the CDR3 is TGCGCCAGCAGCCAAGATGCCAGGGTACAGCCCCAGCATTTT.

CDR3 sequence (DNA): TGTGCCAGCAGCTTTTACAGGGGATCGAACACCGGGGAGCTGTTTTTT. Translation: CASSFYRGSNTGELFF. The rearrangement joins TRBV7-9 to TRBJ2-2; 7 bases map to TRBD1. The junction had 4 bases not matched to a gene; V was cut back by 3 bases and J by 0 bases. CDR3 length: 16 amino acids. Germline V gives CDR1 SEHNR, CDR2 FQNEAQ (reference sequence). The full variable domain, completed using reference TRBV7-9 and TRBJ2-2, is DTGVSQNPRHKITKRGQNVTFRCDPISEHNRLYWYRQTLGQGPEFLTYFQNEAQLEKSRLLSDRFSAERPKGSFSTLEIQRTEQGDSAMYLCASSFYRGSNTGELFFGEGSRLTVL.

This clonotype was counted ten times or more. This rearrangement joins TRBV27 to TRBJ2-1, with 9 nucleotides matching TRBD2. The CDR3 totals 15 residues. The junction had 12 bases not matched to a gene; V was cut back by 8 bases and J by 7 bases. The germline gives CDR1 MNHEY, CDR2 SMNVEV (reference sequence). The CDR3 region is CASRSASGTKNEQFF. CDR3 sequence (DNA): TGTGCCAGCCGATCGGCTAGCGGGACGAAGAATGAGCAGTTCTTC.

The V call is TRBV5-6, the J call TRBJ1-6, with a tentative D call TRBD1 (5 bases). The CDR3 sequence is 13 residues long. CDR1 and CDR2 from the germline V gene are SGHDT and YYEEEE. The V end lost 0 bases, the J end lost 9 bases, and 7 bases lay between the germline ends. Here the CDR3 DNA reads TGTGCCAGCAGCTTGGGGACACCTTCACCCCTCCACTTT. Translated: CASSLGTPSPLHF.

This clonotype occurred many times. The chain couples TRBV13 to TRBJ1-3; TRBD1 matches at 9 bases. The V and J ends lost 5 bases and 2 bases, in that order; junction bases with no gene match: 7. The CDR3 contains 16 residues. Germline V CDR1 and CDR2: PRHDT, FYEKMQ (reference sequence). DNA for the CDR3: TGTGCCAGCAGCGAGACAGGGGGACCCCCTGGAAACACCATATATTTT. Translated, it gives CASSETGGPPGNTIYF.